This section outlines one T cell receptor (beta chain) sequence together with its context. Its cognate antigen is unknown. The data stem from a study of T cell responses to AZD1222 COVID-19 vaccine. Looking at the study overall: Some second doses came at about 4 weeks and others at about 12 weeks; these were pooled.

Using immunoSEQ multiplex PCR, the repertoire was profiled, and TCRdb retains in-frame clones only, with some absent. The sample consists of about 99,000 clones, around nine tenths of them appearing once. Whole-study findings and limits: Every sample of the repertoires postdated the peak T cell response. Possibly, clonal diversity was underestimated; donors were largely white British and included more females. Breadth and depth of Spike-specific TCRs rose after two AZD1222 doses.

This CDR3 spans 16 amino acids. Germline V gene sequence: CDR1 ENHRY, CDR2 SYGVKD. With V trimmed by 4 bases and J by 7 bases, 11 bases remained unmatched. The sample here was peripheral blood, taken on day 0 of AZD1222 vaccination. This rearrangement joins TRBV10-3 to TRBJ2-1, with TRBD2 matching over 9 bases. This clonotype originated in an adult in good health. The CDR3 loop is CAISVSGTSTRNEQFF. CDR3 coding DNA: TGTGCCATCAGTGTGAGTGGGACTAGCACTCGGAATGAGCAGTTCTTC.